One and the same sample provided the 30 T cell receptor beta chains below, sequenced in a study of cytomegalovirus exposure and HLA in healthy donors. Use of 60 Vbeta and 13 Jbeta primers characterized the PCR. The method was immunoSEQ multiplex PCR; TCRdb's version includes in-frame clones alone and lacks a portion of them. The sample contains around 250,000 clones, 70% to 90% of which appear only once. The sequencing sample was made of PBMCs. The source of these receptors is a woman in her sixties in good health and CMV-seropositive.

This clone was detected once. This chain uses TRBV28 with TRBJ2-7; 16 positions match TRBD2. CDR1 and CDR2 (germline): MDHEN, SYDVKM. This CDR3 spans 20 amino acids. V was pared by 4 bases and J by 4 bases, with 16 bases of the junction left unmatched. The CDR3 DNA reads TGTGCCAGCAGTTCCCGGGGACTAGCGGGAGGGCTATATCCTCCTTACGAGCAGTACTTC. Protein product: CASSSRGLAGGLYPPYEQYF.

In its sample, this clone was seen once. This chain uses TRBV30 with TRBJ2-7, with TRBD1 matching 7 bases. Germline assignment: CDR1 GTSNPN and CDR2 SVGIG (reference sequence). Unmatched junction bases numbered 3, after V lost 4 bases and J lost 3 bases. The CDR3 covers 12 residues. The DNA of the CDR3 is TGTGCCTGGAACAGGGGAATCTACGAGCAGTACTTC. Amino acid sequence: CAWNRGIYEQYF.

This clone was seen repeatedly, ten times or more. This chain uses TRBV19 with TRBJ2-3; possible D gene TRBD2, 5 bases. V was trimmed by 6 bases and J by 2 bases, leaving 15 bases between them. This CDR3 region has 15 residues. Germline V lookup: CDR1 LNHDA, CDR2 SQIVND (reference sequence). CDR3: CASSMLGVDTDTQYF. CDR3 nucleotides: TGTGCCAGTAGCATGCTGGGAGTGGACACAGATACGCAGTATTTT.

The V and J genes are TRBV5-1 and TRBJ2-6; D gene uncertain. Germline CDR1 is SGHRS and CDR2 is YFSETQ. Trimming took off 4 bases at V and 3 bases at J, with 11 bases between the two ends. This CDR3 has 15 residues. CDR3 DNA: TGCGCCAGCAGCGGGTCAGGATTTGGGGCCAACGTCCTGACTTTC. Translation: CASSGSGFGANVLTF.

The chain joins TRBV11-2 to TRBJ2-7; D gene uncertain. Trimming stripped 1 base from V and 1 base from J, with 11 bases between. CDR3 length equals 15 residues. The V gene's germline CDR1 is SGHAT and CDR2 FQNNGV. CDR3 amino acids: CASSLGASLSYEQYF. The CDR3 DNA sequence: TGTGCCAGCAGCTTAGGGGCCAGCCTATCCTACGAGCAGTACTTC. The full variable domain, its missing parts supplied by reference TRBV11-2 and TRBJ2-7, is EAGVAQSPRYKIIEKRQSVAFWCNPISGHATLYWYQQILGQGPKLLIQFQNNGVVDDSQLPKDRFSAERLKGVDSTLKIQPAKLEDSAVYLCASSLGASLSYEQYFGPGTRLTVT.

The J gene is TRBJ1-1, the V gene TRBV5-4; TRBD1 agrees at 7 bases. J gave up 0 bases and V 4 bases, and 6 bases lay outside the gene matches. The CDR3 runs to 15 residues. The germline V gene encodes CDR1 SGHNT and CDR2 YYREEE (reference sequence). The CDR3 DNA reads as TGTGCCAGCAGCGTGGCGACAGGGATGAACACTGAAGCTTTCTTT. This translates into CASSVATGMNTEAFF.

In this sample, this clone turned up once. The V and J genes are TRBV5-1 and TRBJ1-4; possibly TRBD1 for D (6 bases). The germline V gene encodes CDR1 SGHRS and CDR2 YFSETQ. Trimming shortened V by 1 base and J by 7 bases, and 14 bases separated the two germline ends. This CDR3 spans 15 amino acids. The CDR3 DNA reads TGCGCCAGCAGCTTGATGGGGGCGAAGGGTGAAAAACTGTTTTTT. Amino acids: CASSLMGAKGEKLFF.

This sequence joins TRBV11-2 and TRBJ2-7; D is uncertain. There are 15 residues in the CDR3. Trimming removed 4 bases from V and 4 bases from J, with 17 bases in between. Germline lookup yields CDR1 SGHAT and CDR2 FQNNGV. The CDR3 coding sequence is TGTGCCAGCAGCTCTCCCCCCCGAGCGCAATACGAGCAGTACTTC. Amino acid sequence: CASSSPPRAQYEQYF.

This chain links TRBV9 with TRBJ2-5, with 10 bases lining up with TRBD2. The end of the DNA fits TRBJ2-7 better, so the J call may be wrong. Germline V gene lookup returns CDR1 SGDLS and CDR2 YYNGEE. The CDR3 is made up of 14 amino acids. DNA for the CDR3: TGTGCCAGCAGCACCTCTAGCGGGAGTTACGAGCAGTACTTC. Amino acids: CASSTSSGSYEQYF.

V is TRBV18 and J is TRBJ1-2; 7 bases align to TRBD1. Germline CDR1 KGHSH, CDR2 LQKENI. The trim removed 6 bases at V and 6 bases at J, leaving 13 bases unmatched. The CDR3 sequence is 15 residues long. CDR3 loop: CASSPITGDLDGYTF. The CDR3 DNA is TGTGCCAGCTCGCCTATAACAGGGGATCTAGATGGCTACACCTTC.

The V gene is TRBV5-1, the J gene TRBJ2-7; a possible D gene is TRBD2 (6 bases). Deletions cut 3 bases from V and 0 bases from J, with 19 bases between. This CDR3 comprises 17 residues. CDR1 and CDR2 (germline): SGHRS, YFSETQ. In DNA form, the CDR3 reads TGCGCCAGCAGCTGGGGGGATGGGGGACTGAGCTCCTACGAGCAGTACTTC. Its translation is CASSWGDGGLSSYEQYF.

The CDR3 nucleotides read TGTGCCATCAGAAAGACAGGGGGCATCCACGAGCAGTACTTC. It yields the protein CAIRKTGGIHEQYF. The V call is TRBV10-3, the J call TRBJ2-7; 10 bases agree with TRBD1. V dropped 6 bases and J dropped 5; count of bases not matched to a gene: 7. Germline V lookup: CDR1 ENHRY, CDR2 SYGVKD. The CDR3 contains 14 residues.

The V and J genes are TRBV7-2 and TRBJ1-3, with D perhaps TRBD1 (5 bases). Looked up from germline, CDR1 is SGHTA and CDR2 is FQGNSA. The V gene lost 2 bases and the J gene lost 0 bases, with 17 bases spanning the gap. The CDR3 consists of 18 residues. CDR3 protein: CASSLTSGSGHSGNTIYF. CDR3 coding DNA: TGTGCCAGCAGCTTAACATCAGGGTCCGGGCACTCTGGAAACACCATATATTTT.

J is TRBJ2-5 and V is TRBV5-1; D is ambiguous. Trimming took 0 bases from V and 0 from J, leaving 12 bases between them. The CDR3 runs to 16 residues. Germline lookup yields CDR1 SGHRS and CDR2 YFSETQ. CDR3 residues: CASSLATLRNQETQYF. As DNA, the CDR3 is TGCGCCAGCAGCTTGGCCACCCTACGTAACCAAGAGACCCAGTACTTC.

This clone has more than one count but fewer than ten. This rearrangement joins TRBV5-1 to TRBJ2-1; 9 bases map to TRBD2. This CDR3 is built from 20 residues. J gave up 0 bases and V 2 bases, and 15 bases lay outside the gene matches. Germline V gene lookup returns CDR1 SGHRS and CDR2 YFSETQ. The CDR3 loop is CASSFHLAGEARSSYNEQFF. The CDR3, as DNA: TGCGCCAGCAGCTTCCATTTAGCGGGAGAGGCTAGAAGCTCCTACAATGAGCAGTTCTTC.

The genes are TRBV6-6 and TRBJ1-1; D unclear. CDR1 is MNHNY and CDR2 is SVGAGI in the germline V gene (reference sequence). The CDR3 is made up of 12 amino acids. V was pared by 4 bases and J by 3 bases, with 6 bases between. This CDR3 is CASSSDYTEAFF. CDR3 in DNA: TGTGCCAGCAGTTCGGACTACACTGAAGCTTTCTTT.

This clone was seen once. V usage is TRBV10-3 and J usage is TRBJ1-2, with D possibly TRBD1 on 6 matching bases. Germline V CDR1 and CDR2: ENHRY, SYGVKD. Trimming cost V 7 bases and J 3 bases, with 12 bases left between them. CDR3 length: 13 residues. CDR3 nucleotide sequence: TGTGCCATCAATGGGGGCGCGGACTATGGCTACACCTTC. Translation: CAINGGADYGYTF.

The genes are TRBV7-2 and TRBJ1-1, with unresolved D. CDR3 length equals 13 residues. Between the trimmed V and J ends, which lost 5 bases and 3 bases, there was a span of 10 bases. Germline lookup yields CDR1 SGHTA and CDR2 FQGNSA. CDR3 residues: CASSPRRYTEAFF. The DNA of the CDR3 is TGTGCCAGCAGCCCCCGGCGGTACACTGAAGCTTTCTTT. Combining the CDR3 with reference TRBV7-2 and TRBJ1-1 gives the whole variable domain GAGVSQSPSNKVTEKGKDVELRCDPISGHTALYWYRQSLGQGLEFLIYFQGNSAPDKSGLPSDRFSAERTGGSVSTLTIQRTQQEDSAVYLCASSPRRYTEAFFGQGTRLTVV.

The chain recombines TRBV19 with TRBJ2-1, with 7 nucleotides matching TRBD2. Losses at the gene ends were 4 bases for V and 2 bases for J; bases not matched to a gene: 17. CDR1 is LNHDA, CDR2 SQIVND, per germline (reference sequence). The CDR3 totals 19 residues. The CDR3 loop is CASSSILLAGQRAYNEQFF. The CDR3, as DNA: TGTGCCAGTAGTAGCATCCTCTTAGCGGGTCAAAGGGCCTACAATGAGCAGTTCTTC.

The V gene is TRBV5-1, the J gene TRBJ2-2; TRBD2 agrees at 8 bases. The ends lost 4 bases at V and 1 base at J; junction bases unmatched: 0. Germline CDR1 and CDR2: SGHRS and YFSETQ. This CDR3 has 14 residues. CDR3 region: CASSAGGNTGELFF. The CDR3 bases are TGCGCCAGCAGCGCGGGAGGGAACACCGGGGAGCTGTTTTTT. Drawing the rest from reference TRBV5-1 and TRBJ2-2, the complete variable domain is KAGVTQTPRYLIKTRGQQVTLSCSPISGHRSVSWYQQTPGQGLQFLFEYFSETQRNKGNFPGRFSGRQFSNSRSEMNVSTLELGDSALYLCASSAGGNTGELFFGEGSRLTVL.

V gene TRBV11-1 combines with J gene TRBJ1-1; maybe TRBD1 (6 bases). The CDR3 is 13 amino acids. Germline CDR1 reads SGHAT; CDR2 reads FQDESV (reference sequence). The ends were cut back, 5 bases at V and 9 bases at J, with 16 bases in the middle. CDR3 in DNA: TGTGCCAGCAGCCGCTCCCCAGGGACAAAAGCTTTCTTT. This encodes CASSRSPGTKAFF.

The V gene is TRBV14, the J gene TRBJ2-3; D unresolved. The CDR3 extends over 14 amino acids. Germline V gives CDR1 SGHDN, CDR2 FVKESK. Deletions cut 2 bases from V and 2 bases from J, with 8 bases between. This CDR3 reads CASSQILPTDTQYF. The DNA for the CDR3 is TGTGCCAGCAGCCAAATACTTCCCACAGATACGCAGTATTTT.

The rearrangement uses TRBV27 and TRBJ2-6; 7 positions agree with TRBD1. V was clipped by 6 bases and J by 0 bases; unmatched bases: 11. Germline CDR1 reads MNHEY; CDR2 reads SMNVEV (reference sequence). This CDR3 region has 18 residues. The CDR3, as DNA: TGTGCCAGCAGACCGGACAGGCGCCTTTACTCTGGGGCCAACGTCCTGACTTTC. Its protein product is CASRPDRRLYSGANVLTF.

The V and J genes are TRBV5-5 and TRBJ2-3; possible D gene TRBD1, 6 bases. V was trimmed by 5 bases and J by 5 bases, leaving 12 bases between them. This CDR3 has 13 residues. The germline V gene has CDR1 SGHKS and CDR2 YYEKEE (reference sequence). CDR3 in amino acids: CASRYRVVDTQYF. In nucleotides, the CDR3 is TGTGCCAGCAGGTACAGGGTGGTAGATACGCAGTATTTT.

This clone occurred a few times. The chain employs TRBV29-1 and TRBJ2-1, with D possibly TRBD1 on 5 matching bases. V was shortened by 6 bases and J by 7 bases, with 22 bases between the two germline ends. This CDR3 contains 15 residues. Germline assignment: CDR1 SQVTM and CDR2 ANQGSEA. The CDR3 coding sequence is TGCAGCGTCGCCGCCCAGGTAGGCTCAGGGAATGAGCAGTTCTTC. Protein: CSVAAQVGSGNEQFF.

The chain combines TRBV19 with TRBJ2-1, with 9 bases lining up with TRBD2. The CDR3 loop spans 17 amino acids. Per the germline V gene, CDR1 is LNHDA and CDR2 is SQIVND (reference sequence). V shed 7 bases, J shed 8 bases, and the junction held 18 bases outside the gene matches. CDR3 residues: CASTDEVASGNLDEQFF. The CDR3 region has the DNA TGTGCCAGTACCGACGAAGTTGCTAGCGGGAATTTGGATGAGCAGTTCTTC.

The V call is TRBV11-1, the J call TRBJ2-2; 10 bases fit TRBD1. The V and J ends lost 5 bases and 5 bases, in that order; junction bases with no gene match: 5. CDR3 length: 15 amino acids. Germline CDR1 and CDR2: SGHAT and FQDESV (reference sequence). CDR3 amino acids: CASSLGQGSTGELFF. The CDR3 nucleotides are TGTGCCAGCAGCCTGGGACAGGGGAGTACCGGGGAGCTGTTTTTT.

The chain couples TRBV5-1 to TRBJ2-3; TRBD2 matches 12 bases. J was trimmed by 2 bases and V by 4 bases; bases with no gene match: 8. Germline-derived CDR1 and CDR2 are SGHRS and YFSETQ. The CDR3 is 17 amino acids. Here the CDR3 reads CASSVTSGSWDTDTQYF. In DNA form, the CDR3 reads TGCGCCAGCAGCGTGACTAGCGGGAGTTGGGACACAGATACGCAGTATTTT.

The genes are TRBV7-7 and TRBJ2-1, with a tentative D call TRBD2 (5 bases). Germline V gene lookup returns CDR1 SSHAT and CDR2 FNYEAQ (reference sequence). The CDR3 is 14 amino acids. The germline V and J ends were trimmed by 4 bases and 5 bases, with 12 bases remaining between them. The CDR3 spells CASSSGWENNEQFF. The CDR3 region has the DNA TGTGCCAGCAGCTCCGGGTGGGAGAACAATGAGCAGTTCTTC.

The J gene is TRBJ2-1, the V gene TRBV9; 9 nucleotides match TRBD2. The junction had 6 bases not matched to a gene; V was cut back by 2 bases and J by 0 bases. CDR3 length: 17 residues. In germline, CDR1 is SGDLS, CDR2 YYNGEE. The CDR3 loop is CASSVTSGYNSYNEQFF. In DNA form, the CDR3 reads TGTGCCAGCAGCGTGACTAGCGGATACAACTCCTACAATGAGCAGTTCTTC. The variable domain in full, with the rest retrieved from reference TRBV9 and TRBJ2-1, is DSGVTQTPKHLITATGQRVTLRCSPRSGDLSVYWYQQSLDQGLQFLIQYYNGEERAKGNILERFSAQQFPDLHSELNLSSLELGDSALYFCASSVTSGYNSYNEQFFGPGTRLTVL.